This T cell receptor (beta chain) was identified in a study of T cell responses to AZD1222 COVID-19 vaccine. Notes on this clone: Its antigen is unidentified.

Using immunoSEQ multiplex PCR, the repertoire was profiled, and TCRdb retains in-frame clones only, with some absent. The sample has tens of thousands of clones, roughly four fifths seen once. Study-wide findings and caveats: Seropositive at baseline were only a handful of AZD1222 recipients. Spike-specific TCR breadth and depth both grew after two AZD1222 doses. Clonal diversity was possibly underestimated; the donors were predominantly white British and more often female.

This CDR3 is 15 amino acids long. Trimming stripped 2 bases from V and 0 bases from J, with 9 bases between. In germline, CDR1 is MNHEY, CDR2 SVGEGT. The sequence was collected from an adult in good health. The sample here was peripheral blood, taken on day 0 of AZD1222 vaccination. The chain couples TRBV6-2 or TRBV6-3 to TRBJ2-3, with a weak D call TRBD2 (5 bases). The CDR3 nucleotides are TGTGCCAGCAGTTACACGGGAAGGAGCACAGATACGCAGTATTTT. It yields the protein CASSYTGRSTDTQYF.